The 4 T cell receptor beta chains given below trace back to one sample, sequenced in a study of human T cells and chemical hapten exposure. Using its own MiXCR run on the RACE reads, TCRdb lists one record per CDR3 protein. The sample records roughly 380,000 distinct CDR3 sequences, roughly 5% being singletons. Time point described: pre-sensitization, week 0. Treatment noted: therapeutic diphenylcyclopropenone sensitization with weekly scalp DPC. The source material was whole blood, sampled in connection with sensitization to the hapten diphenylcyclopropenone (DPC). These receptors originate from a woman in her fifties or sixties with alopecia areata. Some clones in this sample may be carry-over from other donors' samples.

Ten or more counts support this clonotype. The CDR3 nucleotides read TGTGCCAGCAGCTTAGAACTGGGGCCGACCTACGAGCAGTACTTC. Protein sequence: CASSLELGPTYEQYF. The chain is built from TRBV7-2 and TRBJ2-7; the D gene is possibly TRBD1 (5 bases). V lost 1 base and J lost 2, with 12 bases in between. This CDR3 is built from 15 residues. Germline V CDR1 and CDR2: SGHTA, FQGNSA.

This clonotype was counted a few times. V and J are TRBV20-1 and TRBJ2-5; 7 bases are shared with TRBD2. CDR3 length: 15 amino acids. The V gene end was trimmed by 1 base and the J gene end by 4 bases; junction bases not matched to a gene: 9. The germline V gene has CDR1 DFQATT and CDR2 SNEGSKA (reference sequence). CDR3 amino acids: CSARVGQSGGETQYF. The CDR3 coding sequence is TGCAGTGCTAGAGTAGGGCAGTCGGGGGGAGAGACCCAGTACTTC.

Many counts were recorded for this clonotype. CDR3 amino acids: CASSRDFGTDTQYF. The CDR3, as DNA: TGCGCCAGCAGCCGGGACTTTGGCACAGATACGCAGTATTTT. The chain has TRBV5-1 and TRBJ2-3, with a tentative D call TRBD2 (6 bases). Germline CDR1 and CDR2: SGHRS and YFSETQ. Trimming shortened V by 4 bases and J by 1 base, and 10 bases separated the two germline ends. The CDR3 is made up of 14 amino acids.

V is TRBV10-3 and J is TRBJ2-3; the D is unclear. The CDR3 is 13 amino acids. Looked up from germline, CDR1 is ENHRY and CDR2 is SYGVKD. Trimming stripped 10 bases from V and 6 bases from J, with 17 bases between. For the CDR3, the DNA is TGTGCCACGGTTGCTATCCTTGGGGATACGCAGTATTTT. It translates to CATVAILGDTQYF.